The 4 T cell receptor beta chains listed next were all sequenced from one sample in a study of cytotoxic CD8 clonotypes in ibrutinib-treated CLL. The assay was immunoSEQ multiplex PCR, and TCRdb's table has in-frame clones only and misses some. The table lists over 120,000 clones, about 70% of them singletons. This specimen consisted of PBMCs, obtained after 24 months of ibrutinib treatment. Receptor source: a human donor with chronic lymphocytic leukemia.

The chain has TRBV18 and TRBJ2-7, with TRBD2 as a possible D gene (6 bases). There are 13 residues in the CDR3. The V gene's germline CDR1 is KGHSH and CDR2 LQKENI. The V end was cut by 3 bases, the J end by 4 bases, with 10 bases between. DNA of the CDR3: TGTGCCAGCTCACCGGGACTCCGATACGAGCAGTACTTC. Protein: CASSPGLRYEQYF. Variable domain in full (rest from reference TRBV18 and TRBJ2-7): NAGVMQNPRHLVRRRGQEARLRCSPMKGHSHVYWYRQLPEEGLKFMVYLQKENIIDESGMPKERFSAEFPKEGPSILRIQQVVRGDSAAYFCASSPGLRYEQYFGPGTRLTVT.

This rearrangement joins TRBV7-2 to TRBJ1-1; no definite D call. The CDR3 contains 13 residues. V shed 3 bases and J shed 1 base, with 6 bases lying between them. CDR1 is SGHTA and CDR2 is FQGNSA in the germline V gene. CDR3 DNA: TGTGCCAGCAGCTTCCTCCCGAACACTGAAGCTTTCTTT. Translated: CASSFLPNTEAFF.

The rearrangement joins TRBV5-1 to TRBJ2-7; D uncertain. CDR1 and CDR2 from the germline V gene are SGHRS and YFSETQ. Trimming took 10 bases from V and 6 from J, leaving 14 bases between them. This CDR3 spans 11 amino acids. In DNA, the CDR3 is TGCGCCGCCCCCGGGCGTCTCGAGCAGTACTTC. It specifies CAAPGRLEQYF.

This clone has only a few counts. The CDR3 reads CASSQDESGPYGYTF. In DNA, the CDR3 is TGTGCCAGCAGCCAAGATGAGTCGGGGCCCTATGGCTACACCTTC. The chain has TRBV4-2 and TRBJ1-2; D possibly corresponds to TRBD1 (5 bases). This CDR3 contains 15 residues. CDR1 and CDR2 from the germline V gene are LGHNA and YNFKEQ. Trimming removed 0 bases at V and 4 bases at J, with 12 bases between.